Following are 24 T cell receptor beta chains from one sample sequenced in a study of long-term antiretroviral therapy in people with HIV. Survey-level resolution applied to immunoSEQ assay v3.0. Method: immunoSEQ multiplex PCR; TCRdb's copy keeps in-frame clones and lacks some. The table lists tens of thousands of clones, around four fifths of them singletons, with roughly 9.3% in the top ten. Material: unsorted PBMCs, obtained 1.5 years before starting antiretroviral therapy. The origin of the receptors is a man aged 18 to 35 with HIV.

CDR3 sequence: CASSLGQLAGGETQYF. CDR3 DNA: TGTGCCAGCAGCTTAGGTCAACTAGCGGGTGGAGAGACCCAGTACTTC. This chain joins TRBV7-3 and TRBJ2-5; 9 bases are a match to TRBD2. This CDR3 comprises 16 residues. Trimming took 2 bases from V and 4 from J; bases not matched to a gene: 8. Germline CDR1 reads SGHTA; CDR2 reads FQGTGA.

The chain recombines TRBV29-1 with TRBJ2-4; TRBD1 is a possible D gene (7 bases). CDR1 is SQVTM and CDR2 is ANQGSEA in the germline V gene. There are 17 residues in the CDR3. V dropped 0 bases and J dropped 1 base, with 16 bases sitting between them. CDR3 nucleotides: TGCAGCGTTGAAGATCCGGAGGGGGCCATCGCCAAAAACATTCAGTACTTC. It is translated as CSVEDPEGAIAKNIQYF.

The chain has TRBV7-2 and TRBJ2-1, with D unclear. Germline loops: CDR1 SGHTA, CDR2 FQGNSA. V dropped 0 bases and J dropped 0 bases, with 6 bases sitting between them. The CDR3 runs 15 residues. As DNA, the CDR3 is TGTGCCAGCAGCTTAGCCTGGTTCTCCTACAATGAGCAGTTCTTC. It translates to CASSLAWFSYNEQFF.

The chain carries TRBV6-6 and TRBJ2-5; 7 bases agree with TRBD1. There are 12 residues in the CDR3. V lost 7 bases, J lost 13 bases, and 12 bases stayed unmatched. Germline V lookup: CDR1 MNHNY, CDR2 SVGAGI (reference sequence). CDR3 loop: CASTNGVQGTYF. DNA of the CDR3: TGTGCCAGCACCAATGGGGTACAGGGGACGTACTTC.

This chain joins TRBV5-1 and TRBJ2-5; perhaps TRBD2 as D (6 bases). This CDR3 region has 13 residues. V lost 5 bases, J lost 5 bases, and 13 bases lay in between. Germline loops: CDR1 SGHRS, CDR2 YFSETQ. CDR3 sequence reads: CASSYLGRETQYF. Written as DNA, the CDR3 is TGCGCCAGCAGTTATCTGGGGAGGGAGACCCAGTACTTC.

The J gene is TRBJ2-7, the V gene TRBV5-6, with D tentatively TRBD2 (6 bases). In germline, CDR1 is SGHDT, CDR2 YYEEEE. The CDR3 spans 14 residues. V dropped 4 bases and J dropped 3 bases, with 14 bases sitting between them. CDR3 nucleotides: TGTGCCAGCAGCCTAGGGGACTCGGGCTACGAGCAGTACTTC. Its protein is CASSLGDSGYEQYF.

The rearrangement joins TRBV19 to TRBJ2-7; 7 nucleotides match TRBD1. V lost 1 base and J lost 3; bases outside the gene matches: 12. The germline CDR1 and CDR2 sequences are LNHDA and SQIVND (reference sequence). The CDR3 totals 17 residues. The CDR3 DNA reads TGTGCCAGTAGTATAGTATCCCACAGGGGCCACTACTACGAGCAGTACTTC. Amino acid sequence: CASSIVSHRGHYYEQYF.

This chain uses TRBV30 with TRBJ1-2; D remains ambiguous. V lost 0 bases, J lost 1 base, and 3 bases lay in between. The CDR3 length is 12 residues. Germline V lookup: CDR1 GTSNPN, CDR2 SVGIG (reference sequence). In DNA, the CDR3 is TGTGCCTGGAGTGTCCGTAACTATGGCTACACCTTC. As protein: CAWSVRNYGYTF.

V gene TRBV6-5 combines with J gene TRBJ1-3; tentatively, D is TRBD1 (5 bases). CDR3 length: 15 amino acids. Germline V gene sequence: CDR1 MNHEY, CDR2 SVGAGI. With 6 bases removed from V and 4 bases from J, the gap between germline ends came to 16 bases. CDR3 DNA sequence: TGTGCCAGCAGCCTGTCTGGGGCAAGAGGAAACACCATATATTTT. Translation gives CASSLSGARGNTIYF.

V usage is TRBV30 and J usage is TRBJ2-3; the match to TRBD1 covers 8 bases. The junction had 14 bases not matched to a gene; V was cut back by 2 bases and J by 13 bases. This CDR3 contains 14 residues. Germline lookup yields CDR1 GTSNPN and CDR2 SVGIG (reference sequence). The CDR3: CAWSKGLGGQAEYF. CDR3 nucleotide sequence: TGTGCCTGGAGTAAAGGCTTGGGGGGACAGGCAGAGTATTTT.

The chain is built from TRBV6-1 and TRBJ1-2, with 7 bases matching TRBD1. The V gene end was trimmed by 5 bases and the J gene end by 3 bases; junction bases not matched to a gene: 6. The germline CDR1 and CDR2 sequences are MNHNS and SASEGT. This CDR3 spans 14 amino acids. CDR3 DNA sequence: TGTGCCAGCAGTATAGGGACAGCCTACTATGGCTACACCTTC. It translates to CASSIGTAYYGYTF.

The chain recombines TRBV15 with TRBJ1-4, with 7 bases matching TRBD1. This CDR3 is 16 amino acids long. Germline-derived CDR1 and CDR2 are LNHNV and YYDKDF (reference sequence). J lost 2 bases, V lost 4 bases, and 7 bases had no gene match. The CDR3 reads CATSTRQGGTNEKLFF. Written as DNA, the CDR3 is TGTGCCACCAGCACCCGACAGGGAGGGACTAATGAAAAACTGTTTTTT.

V usage is TRBV5-6 and J usage is TRBJ1-2; 11 bases are a match to TRBD1. The CDR3 contains 16 residues. Germline CDR1 SGHDT, CDR2 YYEEEE. After removal of 2 bases from V and 8 bases from J, the junction contained 11 bases not matched to a gene. The CDR3 coding sequence is TGTGCCAGCAGCTTTACCTTCGGGACAGGGGGTGGCGGCTACACCTTC. This sequence encodes CASSFTFGTGGGGYTF.

The V call is TRBV27, the J call TRBJ2-7, with 10 bases identical to TRBD1. The ends lost 8 bases at V and 1 base at J; junction bases unmatched: 8. In germline, CDR1 is MNHEY, CDR2 SMNVEV (reference sequence). The CDR3 runs to 15 residues. The CDR3 loop is CASQTGGADSYEQYF. DNA for the CDR3: TGTGCCAGCCAGACAGGGGGCGCCGATTCCTACGAGCAGTACTTC.

This chain uses TRBV30 with TRBJ1-5; D unclear. The germline V gene has CDR1 GTSNPN and CDR2 SVGIG (reference sequence). This CDR3 is built from 14 residues. V lost 0 bases and J lost 7, with 13 bases in between. The CDR3 loop is CAWSVWGGQQPQHF. The CDR3 coding sequence is TGTGCCTGGAGTGTATGGGGAGGTCAACAGCCCCAGCATTTT.

The genes are TRBV5-1 and TRBJ2-3; 11 positions agree with TRBD2. Germline V lookup: CDR1 SGHRS, CDR2 YFSETQ. The CDR3 runs 15 residues. The V and J ends lost 4 bases and 6 bases, in that order; junction bases with no gene match: 7. In DNA form, the CDR3 reads TGCGCCAGCAGCCAAGCCGGGACTAGCGGTGATACGCAGTATTTT. This sequence encodes CASSQAGTSGDTQYF.

This chain connects TRBV10-1 to TRBJ2-5, with 12 bases aligning to TRBD2. The CDR3 totals 16 residues. J was trimmed by 2 bases and V by 0 bases; bases with no gene match: 1. CDR1 WNHNN and CDR2 SYGVQD come from the germline V gene (reference sequence). The CDR3 sequence: CASSESTSGGQETQYF. The CDR3 DNA is TGCGCCAGCAGTGAGTCGACTAGCGGGGGACAAGAGACCCAGTACTTC.

This clone came up once. The chain carries TRBV11-3 and TRBJ2-1; TRBD2 matches 7 bases. The germline CDR1 and CDR2 sequences are SGHNT and YENEEA. V lost 5 bases to trimming and J lost 5 bases; unmatched junction nucleotides: 9. This CDR3 region has 15 residues. The CDR3 protein is CASSRRGTTNNEQFF. CDR3 sequence (DNA): TGTGCCAGCAGCCGGCGGGGGACTACCAACAATGAGCAGTTCTTC. Full variable domain (rest looked up from reference TRBV11-3 and TRBJ2-1): EAGVVQSPRYKIIEKKQPVAFWCNPISGHNTLYWYLQNLGQGPELLIRYENEEAVDDSQLPKDRFSAERLKGVDSTLKIQPAELGDSAVYLCASSRRGTTNNEQFFGPGTRLTVL.

The CDR3 coding sequence is TGTGCCAGCACCCCGAAACAGGCCCGGGGGTTTAGCACAGATACGCAGTATTTT. This gives the protein CASTPKQARGFSTDTQYF. The gene calls are TRBV9 and TRBJ2-3, with D possibly matching TRBD2 (6 bases). Germline V gene sequence: CDR1 SGDLS, CDR2 YYNGEE. The CDR3 runs 18 residues. Trimming shortened V by 6 bases and J by 0 bases, and 23 bases separated the two germline ends.

The chain joins TRBV5-1 to TRBJ2-1; D perhaps matches TRBD2 (6 bases). The CDR3 has 16 residues. The V end was cut by 0 bases, the J end by 8 bases, with 18 bases between. Germline CDR1 SGHRS, CDR2 YFSETQ. The CDR3 DNA reads as TGCGCCAGCAGCTTGGATTCAGGGACTCCTTATCATGAGCAGTTCTTC. Translation gives CASSLDSGTPYHEQFF.

The CDR3 coding sequence is TGTGCCAGTAGTATGAGGGTGAATGAGCAGTTCTTC. Amino acids: CASSMRVNEQFF. The rearrangement links TRBV19 to TRBJ2-1; a weak D match, TRBD2 (5 bases). The CDR3 runs 12 residues. V was cut by 3 bases and J by 7 bases, with 7 bases left in between. The germline V gene has CDR1 LNHDA and CDR2 SQIVND (reference sequence). The variable domain in full, completed from reference TRBV19 and TRBJ2-1, reads DGGITQSPKYLFRKEGQNVTLSCEQNLNHDAMYWYRQDPGQGLRLIYYSQIVNDFQKGDIAEGYSVSREKKESFPLTVTSAQKNPTAFYLCASSMRVNEQFFGPGTRLTVL.

The chain couples TRBV2 to TRBJ2-1; TRBD2 matches 7 bases. This CDR3 contains 8 residues. CDR1 is SNHLY, CDR2 FYNNEI, per germline. CDR3 region: CATGEGFF. CDR3 DNA: TGTGCGACGGGGGAGGGGTTCTTC.

V usage is TRBV19 and J usage is TRBJ1-6, with D possibly matching TRBD1 (5 bases). V was clipped by 3 bases and J by 6 bases, with 9 bases between them. Looked up from germline, CDR1 is LNHDA and CDR2 is SQIVND (reference sequence). The CDR3 runs to 14 residues. CDR3 in DNA: TGTGCCAGTAGTATCGAGGGGAGTAATTCACCCCTCCACTTT. It encodes CASSIEGSNSPLHF.

The chain has TRBV4-1 and TRBJ2-3; 7 positions match TRBD2. Germline CDR1 and CDR2: MGHRA and YSYEKL. Germline trimming cut 4 bases from V and 1 base from J; bases unmatched to any gene: 2. This CDR3 has 14 amino acids. The CDR3 bases are TGCGCCAGCAGCCGTACTAGCGGCACAGATACGCAGTATTTT. Translation: CASSRTSGTDTQYF.